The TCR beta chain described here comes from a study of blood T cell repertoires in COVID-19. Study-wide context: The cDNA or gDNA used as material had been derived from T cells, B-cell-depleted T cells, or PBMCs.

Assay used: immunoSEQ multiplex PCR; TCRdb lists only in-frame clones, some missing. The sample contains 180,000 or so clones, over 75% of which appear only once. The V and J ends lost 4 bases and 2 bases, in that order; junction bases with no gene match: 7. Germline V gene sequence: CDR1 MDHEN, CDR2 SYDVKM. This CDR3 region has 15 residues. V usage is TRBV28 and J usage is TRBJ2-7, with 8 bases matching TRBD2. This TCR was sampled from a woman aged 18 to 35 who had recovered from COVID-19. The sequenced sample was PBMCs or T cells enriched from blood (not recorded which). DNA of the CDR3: TGTGCCAGCAGTTACCCTACTAGCGGCGCCTACGAGCAGTACTTC. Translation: CASSYPTSGAYEQYF.